These 22 T cell receptor beta chains came from one sample sequenced in a study of a mutant IDH1 vaccine in newly diagnosed glioma. Profiled with immunoSEQ multiplex PCR; TCRdb holds only in-frame clones, not every one. The repertoire includes about 65,000 clones, around 84% of them detected once, and about 4.1% sits in the top ten. Time point of the sample: week 23, last vaccination. Doses consisted of 300 ug of mutant IDH1 20-mer peptide each, paired with topical imiquimod. No antigen has been identified for these receptors. Here the sequenced sample was PBMCs, taken from a glioma patient whose treatment included an IDH1 peptide vaccine. Source of these receptors: a man aged 30 to 45 with glioma.

This chain connects TRBV9 to TRBJ1-5; tentative D call: TRBD1 (6 bases). The germline V gene encodes CDR1 SGDLS and CDR2 YYNGEE. V was shortened by 7 bases and J by 0 bases, with 14 bases between the two germline ends. The CDR3 loop spans 15 amino acids. CDR3 sequence: CASGETGHSNQPQHF. CDR3 sequence (DNA): TGTGCCAGCGGCGAGACAGGTCATAGCAATCAGCCCCAGCATTTT. Using reference TRBV9 and TRBJ1-5 for the parts outside the CDR3, the full variable domain is DSGVTQTPKHLITATGQRVTLRCSPRSGDLSVYWYQQSLDQGLQFLIQYYNGEERAKGNILERFSAQQFPDLHSELNLSSLELGDSALYFCASGETGHSNQPQHFGDGTRLSIL.

The chain combines TRBV4-2 with TRBJ2-1, with 14 bases fitting TRBD2. Germline CDR1 is LGHNA and CDR2 is YNFKEQ. Unmatched junction bases numbered 4, after V lost 0 bases and J lost 12 bases. The CDR3 covers 15 residues. The CDR3 region is CASSQEGTSGGAQFF. CDR3 nucleotides: TGTGCCAGCAGCCAAGAAGGGACTAGCGGGGGTGCGCAGTTCTTC.

In DNA form, the CDR3 reads TGTGCCTGGAGTGTCAGGCGGGGGTCTGAAAAACTGTTTTTT. Its protein is CAWSVRRGSEKLFF. The chain uses TRBV30 and TRBJ1-4; possibly TRBD1 for D (5 bases). Germline lookup yields CDR1 GTSNPN and CDR2 SVGIG (reference sequence). The CDR3 runs 14 residues. Trimming left V 0 bases short and J 7 bases short, with 12 bases between.

The chain recombines TRBV7-8 with TRBJ1-1; D ambiguous. Germline V lookup: CDR1 SGHVS, CDR2 FQNEAQ. Trimming left V 4 bases short and J 3 bases short, with 6 bases between. The CDR3 consists of 12 residues. In nucleotides, the CDR3 is TGTGCCAGCAGCTATAGGGACACTGAAGCTTTCTTT. It codes for CASSYRDTEAFF.

The chain recombines TRBV2 with TRBJ2-4; possible D gene TRBD2, 7 bases. The CDR3 covers 15 residues. Germline V gene data show CDR1 as SNHLY and CDR2 as FYNNEI. V dropped 0 bases and J dropped 6 bases, with 12 bases sitting between them. CDR3 nucleotide sequence: TGTGCCAGCAGTGAAGCGCGGAGGGGGGGAAACATTCAGTACTTC. The encoded protein is CASSEARRGGNIQYF.

The V and J genes are TRBV19 and TRBJ2-1, with 9 bases fitting TRBD1. This CDR3 is built from 17 residues. CDR1 LNHDA and CDR2 SQIVND come from the germline V gene (reference sequence). Trimming removed 7 bases from V and 0 bases from J; junction bases left unmatched: 10. CDR3: CASNHRGLKSSYNEQFF. Here the CDR3 DNA reads TGTGCCAGTAATCACAGGGGGCTAAAGAGCTCCTACAATGAGCAGTTCTTC.

The V gene is TRBV12-5, the J gene TRBJ2-7; the D is unclear. The germline gives CDR1 LGHNT, CDR2 FRNRAP. V dropped 4 bases and J dropped 4 bases, with 8 bases sitting between them. The CDR3 is made up of 12 amino acids. The CDR3 reads CASGSTIYEQYF. The CDR3 DNA sequence: TGTGCTAGTGGTTCCACAATATACGAGCAGTACTTC.

This chain links TRBV15 with TRBJ1-5; TRBD1 is a possible D gene (5 bases). Trimming removed 0 bases from V and 7 bases from J, with 7 bases in between. This CDR3 spans 13 amino acids. Germline V gives CDR1 LNHNV, CDR2 YYDKDF (reference sequence). Here the CDR3 reads CATSRDEGQPQHF. The CDR3 DNA follows: TGTGCCACCAGCAGAGATGAGGGGCAGCCCCAGCATTTT.

This chain joins TRBV19 and TRBJ1-6; D is perhaps TRBD1 (5 bases). The CDR3 has 13 amino acids. Per the germline V gene, CDR1 is LNHDA and CDR2 is SQIVND (reference sequence). Trimming took off 9 bases at V and 7 bases at J, with 13 bases between the two ends. The CDR3 reads CASRDLGNSPLHF. The DNA for the CDR3 is TGTGCCAGCCGGGACCTGGGCAATTCACCCCTCCACTTT.

This clone occurred once. The rearrangement uses TRBV30 and TRBJ1-1; TRBD1 aligns across 7 bases. The J segment lost 4 bases and the V segment lost 0 bases, leaving 5 bases of the junction unmatched. Germline lookup yields CDR1 GTSNPN and CDR2 SVGIG (reference sequence). The CDR3 length is 14 residues. DNA of the CDR3: TGTGCCTGGAGTGTTGCTGCAGGGGGCACTGAAGCTTTCTTT. Protein product: CAWSVAAGGTEAFF.

V usage is TRBV6-1 and J usage is TRBJ2-7; D possibly corresponds to TRBD1 (5 bases). The CDR3 length is 15 residues. CDR1 and CDR2 (germline): MNHNS, SASEGT. The V end lost 10 bases, the J end lost 0 bases, and 19 bases lay between the germline ends. CDR3 in amino acids: CATNMGPEASYEQYF. CDR3 in DNA: TGTGCCACTAATATGGGGCCAGAGGCCTCCTACGAGCAGTACTTC.

CDR3 sequence (DNA): TGTGCCAGCAGCTTAGGAAAACGATGGGGTTTACAGGGCTATGGCTACACCTTC. This translates into CASSLGKRWGLQGYGYTF. The chain carries TRBV7-9 and TRBJ1-2; a possible D gene is TRBD1 (6 bases). The CDR3 totals 18 residues. CDR1 and CDR2 (germline): SEHNR, FQNEAQ (reference sequence). V was pared by 1 base and J by 4 bases, with 22 bases between.

The chain carries TRBV14 and TRBJ1-1; tentative D call: TRBD1 (5 bases). Trimming cost V 4 bases and J 5 bases, with 17 bases left between them. Germline assignment: CDR1 SGHDN and CDR2 FVKESK. The CDR3 is 15 residues long. The CDR3 here is CASSLEAGFSTEAFF. The CDR3, as DNA: TGTGCCAGCAGCCTCGAAGCAGGGTTTTCTACTGAAGCTTTCTTT. The whole variable domain, filled in from reference TRBV14 and TRBJ1-1, reads EAGVTQFPSHSVIEKGQTVTLRCDPISGHDNLYWYRRVMGKEIKFLLHFVKESKQDESGMPNNRFLAERTGGTYSTLKVQPAELEDSGVYFCASSLEAGFSTEAFFGQGTRLTVV.

The chain has TRBV4-1 and TRBJ2-1; 9 nucleotides match TRBD1. The CDR3 is 15 residues long. The V and J ends lost 4 bases and 5 bases, in that order; junction bases with no gene match: 6. Per the germline V gene, CDR1 is MGHRA and CDR2 is YSYEKL. DNA for the CDR3: TGCGCCAGCAGCCGGGGACAGGGAGCGGACAATGAGCAGTTCTTC. Translation: CASSRGQGADNEQFF.

Points on this clone: The sample holds other DNA sequences that translate to the same CDR3. The chain recombines TRBV5-1 with TRBJ1-1; weak D call: TRBD1 (6 bases). The CDR3 consists of 14 residues. From germline, CDR1 is SGHRS and CDR2 YFSETQ. V lost 0 bases, J lost 4 bases, and 10 bases lay in between. The CDR3 DNA reads TGCGCCAGCAGCTTGGCGGAGGGGGGCACTGAAGCTTTCTTT. Its protein product is CASSLAEGGTEAFF.

This clone was detected once. This CDR3 reads CATSRRDRRWDGYTF. In DNA, the CDR3 is TGTGCCACCAGCAGGCGGGACAGGAGATGGGATGGCTACACCTTC. This sequence joins TRBV15 and TRBJ1-2, with TRBD1 matching 8 bases. The CDR3 consists of 15 residues. Trimming cost V 3 bases and J 6 bases; bases outside gene matches: 9. Germline V gives CDR1 LNHNV, CDR2 YYDKDF (reference sequence).

This clone has only one observation. DNA of the CDR3: TGTGCCAGCAGCTTGGGACAGGGGAGCTCTGGAAACACCATATATTTT. Translating it yields CASSLGQGSSGNTIYF. This chain joins TRBV5-4 and TRBJ1-3, with 8 bases lining up with TRBD1. V trimming: 0 bases; J trimming: 0 bases; junction bases outside the gene matches: 2. CDR1 is SGHNT, CDR2 YYREEE, per germline (reference sequence). CDR3 length: 16 residues.

The J gene is TRBJ1-3, the V gene TRBV30, with D tentatively TRBD1 (5 bases). V was pared by 2 bases and J by 4 bases, with 6 bases between. CDR1 is GTSNPN, CDR2 SVGIG, per germline (reference sequence). The CDR3 consists of 12 residues. CDR3 protein: CAWSRQGNTIYF. CDR3 DNA sequence: TGTGCCTGGAGTCGACAGGGAAACACCATATATTTT.

CDR3 residues: CASSRLQGGNQPQHF. The CDR3 DNA reads as TGTGCCAGCTCACGATTACAGGGGGGCAATCAGCCCCAGCATTTT. The gene calls are TRBV18 and TRBJ1-5, with 8 bases identical to TRBD1. The trim removed 4 bases at V and 2 bases at J, leaving 4 bases unmatched. This CDR3 region has 15 residues. Germline loops: CDR1 KGHSH, CDR2 LQKENI.

The J gene is TRBJ2-3, the V gene TRBV11-3, with 8 bases lining up with TRBD2. V shed 5 bases, J shed 4 bases, and the junction held 8 bases outside the gene matches. The CDR3 has 15 residues. CDR1 SGHNT and CDR2 YENEEA come from the germline V gene. The CDR3: CASSAPGLEADTQYF. For the CDR3, the DNA is TGTGCCAGCAGCGCCCCGGGACTAGAGGCAGATACGCAGTATTTT.

The chain joins TRBV9 to TRBJ2-1; D is unresolved. The CDR3 is made up of 12 amino acids. V lost 3 bases, J lost 9 bases, and 10 bases lay in between. CDR1 and CDR2 from the germline V gene are SGDLS and YYNGEE. In nucleotides, the CDR3 is TGTGCCAGCAGCGGAGCCCAAAGTGAGCAGTTCTTC. It translates to CASSGAQSEQFF.

The chain carries TRBV9 and TRBJ1-1; D is perhaps TRBD1 (6 bases). Trimming removed 0 bases from V and 4 bases from J, with 16 bases in between. Germline V gives CDR1 SGDLS, CDR2 YYNGEE. The CDR3 contains 16 residues. CDR3 in amino acids: CASSVGANQGGTEAFF. As DNA, the CDR3 is TGTGCCAGCAGCGTAGGGGCCAATCAAGGGGGCACTGAAGCTTTCTTT.